The clone carrying this T cell receptor beta chain appeared many times. This record comes from a study of T cells in Graves' hyperthyroidism and ophthalmopathy. CDR1 is SNHLY, CDR2 FYNNEI, per germline. The CDR3 runs to 14 residues. V was pared by 4 bases and J by 7 bases, with 16 bases between. TCR beta CDR3 sequences were amplified from RNA transcripts. An initial round of RT-PCR targeting the TCR CDR3 relied on the HTBI primer set. TCRdb itself ran the multiplex PCR reads through MiXCR, one entry per CDR3 protein. Found here are roughly 520,000 distinct CDR3 sequences, roughly a quarter of them singletons; the top ten hold 11%.

This sequence joins TRBV2 and TRBJ1-2; D possibly corresponds to TRBD1 (5 bases). Sequenced material: blood. This sequence was found in a woman aged 30 to 39 with Graves' ophthalmopathy. The CDR3 DNA is TGTGCCAGCAGTGGGTTGGGACGGTCCTTTGGCTACACCTTC. It is translated as CASSGLGRSFGYTF.